This is a list of T cell receptor beta chains from one sample in a study of blood T cell repertoires in COVID-19. Generated by immunoSEQ multiplex PCR, the TCRdb table keeps only in-frame clones and is missing some. The table shows roughly 80,000 clones, with almost 85% occurring only once. The material sequenced was peripheral blood. Every receptor here comes from an elderly man with acute or convalescent COVID-19. CDR3s leave out the opening cysteine and the closing phenylalanine or tryptophan. A D gene is named only where the DNA matches it firmly.

V: TRBV5-8; D: TRBD1; J: TRBJ1-4; CDR3: ASSADSDRVGANEKLF
V: TRBV5-1; D: NA; J: TRBJ2-3; CDR3: ASSRDPGADTQY
V: TRBV9; D: NA; J: TRBJ2-6; CDR3: ASSVDSSGANVLT
V: TRBV10-3; D: NA; J: TRBJ2-7; CDR3: ATAGGRENSYEQY
V: TRBV19; D: NA; J: TRBJ1-5; CDR3: ASSDSGRNQPQH
V: TRBV27; D: NA; J: TRBJ1-1; CDR3: ASFVPGGNTEAF
V: TRBV2; D: TRBD2; J: TRBJ2-2; CDR3: ASSERASGANTGELF
V: TRBV3-1/TRBV3-2; D: TRBD1; J: TRBJ2-3; CDR3: ASSQARQGVRTDTQY
V: TRBV3-1/TRBV3-2; D: NA; J: TRBJ1-1; CDR3: ASSPHSDLNTEAF
V: TRBV19; D: NA; J: TRBJ2-3; CDR3: ASSTDSYTDTQY
V: TRBV5-4; D: NA; J: TRBJ2-1; CDR3: ASSLGGQHSNEQF
V: TRBV24-1; D: NA; J: TRBJ1-2; CDR3: ATSDSRVANYGYT
V: TRBV5-4; D: NA; J: TRBJ2-1; CDR3: ASSSRQVVGNEQF
V: TRBV3-1/TRBV3-2; D: TRBD2; J: TRBJ2-3; CDR3: ASSPLAGNTDTQY
V: TRBV2; D: NA; J: TRBJ1-5; CDR3: ASRLTTVEPQH
V: TRBV19; D: NA; J: TRBJ2-3; CDR3: ASSIGGGLTDTQY
V: TRBV5-4; D: NA; J: TRBJ1-6; CDR3: ASSFQGGDNSPLH
V: TRBV5-4; D: NA; J: TRBJ2-7; CDR3: ASSFDSYEQY
V: TRBV5-6; D: NA; J: TRBJ1-2; CDR3: ASSLGVHNYGYT
V: TRBV19; D: TRBD1; J: TRBJ1-6; CDR3: ATGDRVNSPLH
V: TRBV3-1/TRBV3-2; D: TRBD1; J: TRBJ1-2; CDR3: ASSQNRGTGGYT
V: TRBV3-1/TRBV3-2; D: TRBD1; J: TRBJ2-7; CDR3: ASSTWDRVLEQY
V: TRBV4-2; D: TRBD2; J: TRBJ2-3; CDR3: ASSPSGGSDTQY
V: TRBV5-1; D: TRBD1; J: TRBJ1-1; CDR3: ASAGTGLNTEAF
V: TRBV10-1; D: TRBD1; J: TRBJ2-5; CDR3: ASSEEGALETQY
V: TRBV19; D: TRBD1; J: TRBJ1-1; CDR3: ASSIGTALNTEAF
V: TRBV19; D: TRBD1; J: TRBJ1-3; CDR3: ASSPPRDSSGNTIY
V: TRBV11-2; D: NA; J: TRBJ1-5; CDR3: ASSLVAGAQPQH
V: TRBV7-6; D: NA; J: TRBJ1-5; CDR3: ASSLAGGQPQH
V: TRBV11-3; D: TRBD1; J: TRBJ1-6; CDR3: ASSQQGYNSPLH
V: TRBV3-1/TRBV3-2; D: NA; J: TRBJ1-2; CDR3: ASSQGRGYNNYGYT
V: TRBV6-6; D: NA; J: TRBJ1-6; CDR3: ASGDSNSPLH
V: TRBV28; D: NA; J: TRBJ1-4; CDR3: ASSPGQYQKLF
V: TRBV7-9; D: TRBD2; J: TRBJ2-3; CDR3: ASSLRLAGAQY